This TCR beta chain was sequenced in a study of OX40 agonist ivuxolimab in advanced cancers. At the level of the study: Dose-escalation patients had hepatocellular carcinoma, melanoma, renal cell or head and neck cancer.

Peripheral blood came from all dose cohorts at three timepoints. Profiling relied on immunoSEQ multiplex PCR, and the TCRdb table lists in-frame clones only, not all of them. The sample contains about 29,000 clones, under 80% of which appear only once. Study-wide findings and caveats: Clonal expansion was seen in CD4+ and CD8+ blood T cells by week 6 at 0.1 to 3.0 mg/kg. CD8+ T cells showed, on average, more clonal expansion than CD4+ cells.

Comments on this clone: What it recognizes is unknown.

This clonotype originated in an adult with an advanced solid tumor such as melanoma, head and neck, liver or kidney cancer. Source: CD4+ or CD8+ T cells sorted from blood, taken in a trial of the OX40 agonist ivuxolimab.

The CDR3 DNA reads as TGTGCCAGTACCCACAGGGGAGGTTACACTGAAGCTTTCTTT. Translation: CASTHRGGYTEAFF. The genes are TRBV19 and TRBJ1-1, with TRBD1 identical over 7 bases. The CDR3 totals 14 residues. CDR1 is LNHDA and CDR2 is SQIVND in the germline V gene (reference sequence). V was clipped by 7 bases and J by 3 bases; unmatched bases: 8.